This passage covers 29 T cell receptor beta chains from one sample sequenced in a study of OX40 agonist ivuxolimab in advanced cancers. Profiled with immunoSEQ multiplex PCR; TCRdb holds only in-frame clones, not every one. The sample records 65,000 to 90,000 clones, about 90% being singletons. This material consisted of CD4+ or CD8+ T cells sorted from blood, taken in a trial of the OX40 agonist ivuxolimab. The receptors were gathered from an adult with an advanced solid tumor such as melanoma, head and neck, liver or kidney cancer.

V is TRBV2 and J is TRBJ2-2; the D gene is possibly TRBD1 (6 bases). The germline gives CDR1 SNHLY, CDR2 FYNNEI. The V gene lost 8 bases and the J gene lost 6 bases, with 13 bases spanning the gap. This CDR3 has 13 amino acids. This CDR3 is CASRDQGSGELFF. CDR3 bases: TGTGCCAGCCGGGACCAGGGGTCCGGGGAGCTGTTTTTT.

The V gene is TRBV7-2, the J gene TRBJ2-3, with 7 nucleotides matching TRBD2. V lost 3 bases and J lost 2; bases outside the gene matches: 8. Per germline, CDR1 SGHTA and CDR2 FQGNSA. The CDR3 runs 16 residues. CDR3 amino acids: CASSLQGGLFTDTQYF. CDR3 DNA sequence: TGTGCCAGCAGCTTGCAGGGAGGGCTTTTCACAGATACGCAGTATTTT.

The chain is built from TRBV11-2 and TRBJ2-1; D is possibly TRBD2 (5 bases). The V gene lost 5 bases and the J gene lost 6 bases, with 17 bases spanning the gap. The CDR3 totals 15 residues. From germline, CDR1 is SGHAT and CDR2 FQNNGV. For the CDR3, the DNA is TGTGCCAGCAGCCCTGCAGTGGGAGCAGCCAATGAGCAGTTCTTC. Its protein product is CASSPAVGAANEQFF. Complete variable domain (other parts from reference TRBV11-2 and TRBJ2-1): EAGVAQSPRYKIIEKRQSVAFWCNPISGHATLYWYQQILGQGPKLLIQFQNNGVVDDSQLPKDRFSAERLKGVDSTLKIQPAKLEDSAVYLCASSPAVGAANEQFFGPGTRLTVL.

The chain carries TRBV18 and TRBJ1-5, with 7 bases that match TRBD1. Trimming removed 6 bases from V and 3 bases from J; junction bases left unmatched: 5. The germline V gene has CDR1 KGHSH and CDR2 LQKENI. The CDR3 spans 14 residues. CDR3 protein: CASSQDRINQPQHF. The CDR3 DNA sequence: TGTGCCAGCTCGCAGGACAGGATCAATCAGCCCCAGCATTTT.

The chain joins TRBV11-2 to TRBJ1-1; D ambiguous. Germline CDR1 is SGHAT and CDR2 is FQNNGV. Between the trimmed V and J ends, which lost 1 base and 6 bases, there was a span of 9 bases. The CDR3 spans 13 residues. DNA for the CDR3: TGTGCCAGCAGCTTAGGATTTGGGGCTGAAGCTTTCTTT. It codes for CASSLGFGAEAFF.

This clone appeared a single time. This chain connects TRBV18 to TRBJ2-4, with 10 bases that match TRBD1. The CDR3 totals 17 residues. Germline V gene sequence: CDR1 KGHSH, CDR2 LQKENI. Losses at the gene ends were 6 bases for V and 0 bases for J; bases not matched to a gene: 8. In nucleotides, the CDR3 is TGTGCCAGCTCCCCCGGGACAGGGGAGCGAGCCAAAAACATTCAGTACTTC. This translates into CASSPGTGERAKNIQYF.

This clone turned up a few times. The chain recombines TRBV5-1 with TRBJ1-1, with no clear D. The CDR3 sequence is 14 residues long. V lost 3 bases to trimming and J lost 0 bases, with 9 bases between them. CDR1 is SGHRS and CDR2 is YFSETQ in the germline V gene. The CDR3 DNA is TGCGCCAGCAGCTCGCAGGCCCTGAACACTGAAGCTTTCTTT. This translates into CASSSQALNTEAFF.

The V gene is TRBV6-1, the J gene TRBJ2-4, with 13 bases aligning to TRBD2. Germline values: CDR1 MNHNS, CDR2 SASEGT. This CDR3 comprises 20 residues. Germline trimming cut 2 bases from V and 3 bases from J; bases unmatched to any gene: 13. The CDR3 region is CASSEIGLAGVGLDKNIQYF. DNA for the CDR3: TGTGCCAGCAGTGAAATTGGACTAGCGGGAGTTGGTCTTGACAAAAACATTCAGTACTTC.

The chain joins TRBV13 to TRBJ2-1; 11 nucleotides align to TRBD2. The V gene end was trimmed by 5 bases and the J gene end by 8 bases; junction bases not matched to a gene: 8. The length of the CDR3 is 15 residues. Looked up from germline, CDR1 is PRHDT and CDR2 is FYEKMQ (reference sequence). The CDR3 DNA reads TGTGCCAGCAGCCGTACTAGCGGGAGATCGGATGAGCAGTTCTTC. It codes for CASSRTSGRSDEQFF.

V and J are TRBV2 and TRBJ2-1, with D perhaps matching TRBD2 (5 bases). V was shortened by 1 base and J by 4 bases, with 11 bases between the two germline ends. Germline values: CDR1 SNHLY, CDR2 FYNNEI. There are 15 residues in the CDR3. CDR3: CASSEEAVIYNEQFF. CDR3 nucleotides: TGTGCCAGCAGTGAAGAAGCGGTAATATACAATGAGCAGTTCTTC.

The gene calls are TRBV9 and TRBJ2-7; perhaps TRBD2 as D (6 bases). This CDR3 comprises 15 residues. From germline, CDR1 is SGDLS and CDR2 YYNGEE. The ends were cut back, 0 bases at V and 3 bases at J, with 13 bases in the middle. The CDR3 reads CASSVDGQGGYEQYF. The CDR3 region has the DNA TGTGCCAGCAGCGTAGACGGTCAGGGAGGCTACGAGCAGTACTTC.

Only a few counts were recorded for this clone. The chain has TRBV5-1 and TRBJ2-7; 7 nucleotides align to TRBD2. J was trimmed by 4 bases and V by 4 bases; bases with no gene match: 5. The CDR3 is 13 residues long. The V gene's germline CDR1 is SGHRS and CDR2 YFSETQ. CDR3 in amino acids: CASSPGGGYEQYF. The CDR3 region has the DNA TGCGCCAGCAGCCCGGGGGGAGGGTACGAGCAGTACTTC.

The DNA for the CDR3 is TGTGCCAGCGGTCCTAGCGGGAGACGGCCCGGGGAGCTGTTTTTT. This codes for CASGPSGRRPGELFF. The chain combines TRBV5-4 with TRBJ2-2, with 10 bases that match TRBD2. The CDR3 is made up of 15 amino acids. V shed 7 bases, J shed 6 bases, and the junction held 9 bases outside the gene matches. Per the germline V gene, CDR1 is SGHNT and CDR2 is YYREEE (reference sequence).

V gene TRBV2 combines with J gene TRBJ2-7, with no clear D. The germline gives CDR1 SNHLY, CDR2 FYNNEI. The CDR3 spans 13 residues. Trimming pared 3 bases from V and 0 bases from J, leaving 6 bases between. This chain's CDR3 is CASSDSHSYEQYF. CDR3 coding DNA: TGTGCCAGCAGTGACAGCCACTCCTACGAGCAGTACTTC.

This clone showed up just a few times. The DNA of the CDR3 is TGTGCCAGCAGCACGCCTGGAGGGGATACGCAGTATTTT. It specifies CASSTPGGDTQYF. This chain connects TRBV7-3 to TRBJ2-3; a possible D gene is TRBD2 (6 bases). The V and J ends lost 5 bases and 6 bases respectively, with 12 bases between them. CDR3 length: 13 residues. Germline V gene sequence: CDR1 SGHTA, CDR2 FQGTGA.

The chain joins TRBV7-8 to TRBJ2-2; D remains unclear. Germline loops: CDR1 SGHVS, CDR2 FQNEAQ. CDR3 length: 12 residues. The V gene lost 2 bases and the J gene lost 4 bases, with 2 bases spanning the gap. The CDR3 DNA reads TGTGCCAGCAGCTTAAGCACCGGGGAGCTGTTTTTT. This gives the protein CASSLSTGELFF.

The chain has TRBV5-1 and TRBJ2-5; 7 positions agree with TRBD2. The ends lost 2 bases at V and 4 bases at J; junction bases unmatched: 5. CDR3 length: 14 residues. Per germline, CDR1 SGHRS and CDR2 YFSETQ. CDR3 sequence: CASSFGGSLETQYF. In DNA, the CDR3 is TGCGCCAGCAGCTTCGGCGGGAGTTTAGAGACCCAGTACTTC.

The chain recombines TRBV4-1 with TRBJ2-1; 7 bases line up with TRBD2. The ends lost 1 base at V and 5 bases at J; junction bases unmatched: 5. The CDR3 has 15 amino acids. The V gene's germline CDR1 is MGHRA and CDR2 YSYEKL. The CDR3 here is CASSQATSLNNEQFF. Written as DNA, the CDR3 is TGCGCCAGCAGCCAAGCGACTAGCCTAAACAATGAGCAGTTCTTC.

The J gene is TRBJ2-1, the V gene TRBV6-1; TRBD1 aligns across 9 bases. Looked up from germline, CDR1 is MNHNS and CDR2 is SASEGT. The CDR3 totals 15 residues. V was clipped by 5 bases and J by 7 bases; unmatched bases: 9. Here the CDR3 reads CASSPRDRVVNEQFF. CDR3 DNA: TGTGCCAGCAGTCCCCGGGACAGGGTAGTTAATGAGCAGTTCTTC.

The chain recombines TRBV28 with TRBJ1-5; unclear D gene. Germline values: CDR1 MDHEN, CDR2 SYDVKM. V lost 4 bases and J lost 7, with 8 bases in between. CDR3 size: 12 residues. The CDR3 DNA follows: TGTGCCAGCAGTTCAGAGTGGCAGCCCCAGCATTTT. Protein: CASSSEWQPQHF.

V usage is TRBV19 and J usage is TRBJ1-1; D is uncertain. Trimming pared 3 bases from V and 1 base from J, leaving 15 bases between. Germline assignment: CDR1 LNHDA and CDR2 SQIVND (reference sequence). The CDR3 is made up of 16 amino acids. Here the CDR3 reads CASSIKAGPSNTEAFF. CDR3 DNA sequence: TGTGCCAGTAGTATTAAAGCAGGACCGTCGAACACTGAAGCTTTCTTT.

This sequence joins TRBV9 and TRBJ2-1, with 14 bases identical to TRBD2. The germline V gene encodes CDR1 SGDLS and CDR2 YYNGEE. CDR3 length equals 16 residues. V shed 2 bases and J 5 bases; nucleotides not matched to a gene: 3. CDR3 nucleotides: TGTGCCAGCAGCGTGGGACTAGCGGGAGCGCACAATGAGCAGTTCTTC. Encoded protein: CASSVGLAGAHNEQFF.

The chain recombines TRBV6-1 with TRBJ2-1, with 8 bases lining up with TRBD1. After removal of 8 bases from V and 0 bases from J, the junction contained 6 bases not matched to a gene. Per the germline V gene, CDR1 is MNHNS and CDR2 is SASEGT. There are 15 residues in the CDR3. The CDR3 sequence is CASDRGDSSYNEQFF. CDR3 bases: TGTGCCAGCGACAGGGGCGATAGCTCCTACAATGAGCAGTTCTTC.

This clone was observed a few times. The V gene is TRBV6-5, the J gene TRBJ1-2, with a possible D match to TRBD1 (5 bases). Trimming removed 6 bases at V and 8 bases at J, with 13 bases between. The V gene's germline CDR1 is MNHEY and CDR2 SVGAGI. The CDR3 is made up of 12 amino acids. CDR3 protein: CASSLSGRGYTF. In DNA form, the CDR3 reads TGTGCCAGCAGCCTTTCAGGGAGAGGCTACACCTTC.

The chain combines TRBV19 with TRBJ2-2; a weak D match, TRBD1 (7 bases). Trimming removed 5 bases from V and 6 bases from J, with 16 bases in between. Looked up from germline, CDR1 is LNHDA and CDR2 is SQIVND (reference sequence). CDR3 length: 15 residues. DNA for the CDR3: TGTGCCAGTAGTGCCACACAGGGGACTGCCGGGGAGCTGTTTTTT. Translation gives CASSATQGTAGELFF.

Turning to this clone: The junction and the germline gene differ at one end; a read error may be behind it. This chain connects TRBV5-5 to TRBJ2-7; the match to TRBD2 covers 13 bases. Germline V gives CDR1 SGHKS, CDR2 YYEKEE (reference sequence). The CDR3 has 12 amino acids. The CDR3 sequence is CASRETGTSGAF. CDR3 sequence (DNA): TGTGCCAGCAGGGAAACCGGGACTAGCGGGGCCTTC.

This clone has at least ten counts. The chain joins TRBV18 to TRBJ1-1; D uncertain. Germline V gene data show CDR1 as KGHSH and CDR2 as LQKENI. CDR3 length equals 14 residues. The germline V and J ends were trimmed by 1 base and 2 bases, with 8 bases remaining between them. The CDR3 spells CASSPRDFNTEAFF. The CDR3 coding sequence is TGTGCCAGCTCACCACGGGATTTTAACACTGAAGCTTTCTTT.

This clone was seen more than once but under ten times. The CDR3 loop reads CASSQRVMGLGYNEQFF. The CDR3 nucleotides read TGCGCCAGCAGCCAAAGAGTGATGGGCCTTGGGTACAATGAGCAGTTCTTC. The chain couples TRBV4-1 to TRBJ2-1; no definite D call. The CDR3 runs to 17 residues. Germline V gives CDR1 MGHRA, CDR2 YSYEKL. Trimming pared 2 bases from V and 4 bases from J, leaving 18 bases between.

The genes are TRBV9 and TRBJ1-2; D remains unclear. The CDR3 covers 11 residues. Per germline, CDR1 SGDLS and CDR2 YYNGEE. The V end was cut by 4 bases, the J end by 5 bases, with 6 bases between. This CDR3 is CASSSLYGYTF. In DNA form, the CDR3 reads TGTGCCAGCAGCTCCTTGTATGGCTACACCTTC.